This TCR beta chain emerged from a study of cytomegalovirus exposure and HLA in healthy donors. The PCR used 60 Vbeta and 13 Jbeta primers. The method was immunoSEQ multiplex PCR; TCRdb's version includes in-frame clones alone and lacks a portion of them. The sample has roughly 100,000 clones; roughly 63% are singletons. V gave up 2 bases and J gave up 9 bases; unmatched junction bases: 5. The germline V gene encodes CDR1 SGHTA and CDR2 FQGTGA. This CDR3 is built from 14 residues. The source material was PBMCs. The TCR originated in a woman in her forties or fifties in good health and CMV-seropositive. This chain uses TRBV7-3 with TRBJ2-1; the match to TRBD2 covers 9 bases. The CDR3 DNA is TGTGCCAGCAGCTTATCGTTAGCGGGGGTTGAGCAGTTCTTC. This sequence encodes CASSLSLAGVEQFF.